Below, one T cell receptor (beta chain) is given with its context. The antigen remains undetermined. The sample belongs to a study of blood T cells in healthy people across ages. Whole-study results and caveats: PBMCs that were unsorted prevented a conclusive naive versus antigen-experienced comparison. Total diversity from one million sequenced T cells was likely underestimated.

The V gene's germline CDR1 is DFQATT and CDR2 SNEGSKA (reference sequence). The J segment lost 5 bases and the V segment lost 3 bases, leaving 16 bases of the junction unmatched. The CDR3 totals 18 residues. Alongside a J-beta primer mix, a sample-barcoded 5' primer served in a second PCR lasting about 6 to 12 cycles. Every single cDNA molecule received a tag from a template-switch adaptor with 12 random nucleotides. From the 5' RACE reads, TCRdb called clonotypes with MiXCR, one entry per CDR3 protein. In the table there are over 1.5 million distinct CDR3 sequences, around half of which are singletons.

Material: blood. The source is a woman in her 40s in good health. The V and J genes are TRBV20-1 and TRBJ2-1; 10 positions match TRBD2. This CDR3 is CSASDPQRGGSLDNEQFF. DNA of the CDR3: TGCAGTGCTAGCGACCCCCAGCGGGGGGGATCTTTGGACAATGAGCAGTTCTTC.